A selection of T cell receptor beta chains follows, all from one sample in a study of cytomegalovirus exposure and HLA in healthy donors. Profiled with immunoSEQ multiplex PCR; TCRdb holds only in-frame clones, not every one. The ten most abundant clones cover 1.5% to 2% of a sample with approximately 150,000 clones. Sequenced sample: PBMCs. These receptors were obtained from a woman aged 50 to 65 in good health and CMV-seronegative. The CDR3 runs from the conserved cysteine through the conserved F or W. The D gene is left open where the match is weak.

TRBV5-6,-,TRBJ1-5,TGTGCCAGCAGCTTGTCCTGGAGCTATCAGCCCCAGCATTTT,CASSLSWSYQPQHF
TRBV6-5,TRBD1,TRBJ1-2,TGTGCCAGCAGTTACCTACAGGGGGGGTATGGCTACACCTTC,CASSYLQGGYGYTF
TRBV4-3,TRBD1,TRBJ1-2,TGCGCCAGCAGCCGAATAGGGACAGGGGATTGGGGGGGCTACACCTTC,CASSRIGTGDWGGYTF
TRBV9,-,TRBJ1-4,TGTGCCAGCAGCGCCACAGGGAATGAAAAACTGTTTTTT,CASSATGNEKLFF
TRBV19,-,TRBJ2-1,TGTGCCAGTAGTATAGGTAATAGGCAGTTCTTC,CASSIGNRQFF
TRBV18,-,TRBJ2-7,TGTGCCAGCTCACCCCTCGCTAGCTCCTACGAGCAGTACTTC,CASSPLASSYEQYF
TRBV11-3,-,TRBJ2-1,TGTGCCAGCAGCTTAGATCTAATGGGTAGCGGAGGACGAATCTTCTTC,CASSLDLMGSGGRIFF
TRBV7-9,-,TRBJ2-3,TGTGCCAGCAGCCTAATCAGCACAGATACGCAGTATTTT,CASSLISTDTQYF
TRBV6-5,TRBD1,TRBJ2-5,TGTGCCAGCAGCCCACACAGGGGGCGCAAGGAGACCCAGTACTTC,CASSPHRGRKETQYF
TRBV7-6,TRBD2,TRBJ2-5,TGTGCCAGCAGCTTTAGCGGGAGTTTACAAGAGACCCAGTACTTC,CASSFSGSLQETQYF
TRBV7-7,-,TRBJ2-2,TGTGCCAGCAGTAGGGGACAAAACACCGGGGAGCTGTTTTTT,CASSRGQNTGELFF
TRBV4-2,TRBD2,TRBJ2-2,TGTGCCAGCAGCCAAGTCTCGCGGGGGGGTTCCACCGGGGAGCTGTTTTTT,CASSQVSRGGSTGELFF
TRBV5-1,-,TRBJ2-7,TGCGCCAGCAGCTTGGCGGAGGTCGGGGAGCAGTACTTC,CASSLAEVGEQYF
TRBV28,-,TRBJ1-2,TGTGCCAGCAGTTTGGCGGGGGACGGCTACACCTTC,CASSLAGDGYTF
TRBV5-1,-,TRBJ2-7,TGCGCCAGCAGCCAGACGGGACTCCGCTCCTACGAGCAGTACTTC,CASSQTGLRSYEQYF
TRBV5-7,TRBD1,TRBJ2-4,TGTGCCAGCAGCTTCGTAGAACAGGGGATTTACATTCAGTACTTC,CASSFVEQGIYIQYF
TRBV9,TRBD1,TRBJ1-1,TGTGCCAGCAGCTTGGGACAGGGGGGAACTGAAGCTTTCTTT,CASSLGQGGTEAFF
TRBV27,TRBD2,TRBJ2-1,TGTGCCAGCAGTGCTAGTGAGGGCCTAGCGGGTCTATTAGGCTACAATGAGCAGTTCTTC,CASSASEGLAGLLGYNEQFF
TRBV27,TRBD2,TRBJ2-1,TGTGCCAGCAGTTTACCAGCGGGGGGAGGTAATGAGCAGTTCTTC,CASSLPAGGGNEQFF
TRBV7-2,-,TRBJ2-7,TGTGCCAGCAGCTTTTGGGCAGGGTCCTACGAGCAGTACTTC,CASSFWAGSYEQYF
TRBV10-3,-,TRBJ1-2,TGTGCCATCAGTGAGTCGTCTATCTATGGCTACACCTTC,CAISESSIYGYTF
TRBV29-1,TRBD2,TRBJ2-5,TGCAGCGTTGTTCCAAGCGGGGGAGAGACCCAGTACTTC,CSVVPSGGETQYF
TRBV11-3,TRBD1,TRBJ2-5,TGTGCCAGCAGCCCCCGACAGGGACAAGAGACCCAGTACTTC,CASSPRQGQETQYF
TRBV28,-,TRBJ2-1,TGTGCCAGCAGAAGGGAGGTAAGCTACAATGAGCAGTTCTTC,CASRREVSYNEQFF
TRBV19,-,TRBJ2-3,TGTGCCAGTAGTCTCGGGACTCGACTATCAGATACGCAGTATTTT,CASSLGTRLSDTQYF
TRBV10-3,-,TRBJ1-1,TGTGCCACTGGGCAGGGTAACACTGAAGCTTTCTTT,CATGQGNTEAFF